Listed here are 16 T cell receptor beta chains from one sample, sequenced in a study of neurological immune-mediated disorders. Stated time point: longitudinal time-point 2. TCRdb passed the 5' RACE reads through MiXCR, listing each CDR3 protein once. The table lists approximately 80,000 distinct CDR3 sequences, about 5% of them singletons. The material sequenced was PBMCs. The receptor set was obtained from an older woman with multiple sclerosis.

This clonotype occurred many times. The chain has TRBV20-1 and TRBJ1-5; D not certain. Looked up from germline, CDR1 is DFQATT and CDR2 is SNEGSKA (reference sequence). CDR3 size: 15 residues. Trimming took off 8 bases at V and 4 bases at J, with 21 bases between the two ends. CDR3 protein: CSTVGHPPGNQPQHF. The CDR3 DNA reads TGCAGTACCGTTGGGCACCCCCCTGGGAATCAGCCCCAGCATTTT.

This clonotype showed up many times. The chain uses TRBV4-2 and TRBJ2-7; D not certain. The CDR3 covers 14 residues. Trimming left V 1 base short and J 2 bases short, with 9 bases between. Germline lookup yields CDR1 LGHNA and CDR2 YNFKEQ. The CDR3 spells CASSQGQPPYEQYF. CDR3 nucleotides: TGTGCCAGCAGCCAAGGACAACCTCCCTACGAGCAGTACTTC.

This chain links TRBV5-1 with TRBJ1-1; D is undetermined. Germline-derived CDR1 and CDR2 are SGHRS and YFSETQ. There are 15 residues in the CDR3. V lost 4 bases and J 1 base, leaving 14 bases between the germline ends. The DNA for the CDR3 is TGCGCCAGCAGCCCCTTTCGGAGCAGGAACACTGAAGCTTTCTTT. Translated: CASSPFRSRNTEAFF.

This clonotype occurred a few times. The CDR3: CASTHHGGDTDTQYF. The DNA for the CDR3 is TGTGCCAGCACCCACCACGGGGGAGATACAGATACGCAGTATTTT. The V and J genes are TRBV5-5 and TRBJ2-3; D is perhaps TRBD2 (6 bases). Between the trimmed V and J ends, which lost 6 bases and 3 bases, there was a span of 17 bases. The V gene's germline CDR1 is SGHKS and CDR2 YYEKEE (reference sequence). The CDR3 runs 15 residues.

This clonotype was counted at least ten times. This chain connects TRBV5-5 to TRBJ1-6; 7 nucleotides match TRBD1. V was pared by 7 bases and J by 6 bases, with 7 bases of the junction left unmatched. Germline values: CDR1 SGHKS, CDR2 YYEKEE (reference sequence). The length of the CDR3 is 14 residues. CDR3 DNA sequence: TGTGCCAGCTTATTGGGACAGAGTAATTCACCCCTCCACTTT. This codes for CASLLGQSNSPLHF.

On this clonotype: A much larger clone lies one base from this, so it may be a read error. CDR3 nucleotides: TGCAGTGCTGGCCGGGACAGGGGACACGAGCAGTACTTC. Amino acids: CSAGRDRGHEQYF. The J gene is TRBJ2-7, the V gene TRBV20-1, with 10 bases fitting TRBD1. The CDR3 is 13 amino acids. The trim removed 5 bases at V and 5 bases at J, leaving 6 bases unmatched. Germline lookup yields CDR1 DFQATT and CDR2 SNEGSKA (reference sequence).

This clonotype occurred many times. The genes are TRBV6-1 and TRBJ1-5, with unresolved D. The germline CDR1 and CDR2 sequences are MNHNS and SASEGT. V dropped 8 bases and J dropped 5 bases, with 16 bases sitting between them. CDR3 length equals 14 residues. The CDR3 nucleotides are TGTGCCAGCCTGCCGGGTAGGGAGCATCAGCCCCAGCATTTT. Its translation is CASLPGREHQPQHF.

This clonotype came up many times. The rearrangement links TRBV5-6 to TRBJ2-5; 10 bases line up with TRBD1. The CDR3 spans 14 residues. J lost 6 bases, V lost 4 bases, and 6 bases had no gene match. Germline CDR1 and CDR2: SGHDT and YYEEEE. As DNA, the CDR3 is TGTGCCAGCAGCCCAACGGACAGGGGGAAGACCCAGTACTTC. Its protein product is CASSPTDRGKTQYF.

This clonotype was seen at least ten times. The J gene is TRBJ2-5, the V gene TRBV28; D is undetermined. Germline V gene data show CDR1 as MDHEN and CDR2 as SYDVKM. Trimming removed 2 bases from V and 5 bases from J, with 6 bases in between. The CDR3 totals 12 residues. The CDR3 loop reads CASSLEVETQYF. In nucleotides, the CDR3 is TGTGCCAGCAGTTTAGAGGTGGAGACCCAGTACTTC. The whole variable domain, filled in from reference TRBV28 and TRBJ2-5, reads DVKVTQSSRYLVKRTGEKVFLECVQDMDHENMFWYRQDPGLGLRLIYFSYDVKMKEKGDIPEGYSVSREKKERFSLILESASTNQTSMYLCASSLEVETQYFGPGTRLLVL.

This clonotype came up many times. The gene calls are TRBV20-1 and TRBJ1-4, with a possible D match to TRBD1 (5 bases). In germline, CDR1 is DFQATT, CDR2 SNEGSKA (reference sequence). CDR3 length equals 15 residues. Trimming stripped 0 bases from V and 3 bases from J, with 11 bases between. The CDR3 protein is CSARDSGVANEKLFF. The DNA of the CDR3 is TGCAGTGCTAGAGATTCGGGGGTTGCTAATGAAAAACTGTTTTTT.

This clonotype was recorded many times. The genes are TRBV28 and TRBJ2-5; 7 nucleotides agree with TRBD1. The CDR3 loop spans 14 amino acids. Unmatched junction bases numbered 8, after V lost 5 bases and J lost 5 bases. From germline, CDR1 is MDHEN and CDR2 SYDVKM. The CDR3 is CASSGGQVRETQYF. DNA of the CDR3: TGTGCCAGCAGTGGAGGACAGGTCAGGGAGACCCAGTACTTC.

This clonotype was picked up many times. This chain's CDR3 is CSARDPDSSHTEAFF. In nucleotides, the CDR3 is TGCAGTGCTAGAGATCCCGACAGCTCGCACACTGAAGCTTTCTTT. The V call is TRBV20-1, the J call TRBJ1-1, with D tentatively TRBD1 (5 bases). This CDR3 is built from 15 residues. V was pared by 0 bases and J by 3 bases, with 14 bases between. Germline V gene data show CDR1 as DFQATT and CDR2 as SNEGSKA (reference sequence).

The table lists this clonotype with many counts. This sequence joins TRBV28 and TRBJ2-7; 9 nucleotides align to TRBD1. V trimming: 5 bases; J trimming: 3 bases; junction bases outside the gene matches: 8. The CDR3 has 15 residues. Germline V gene sequence: CDR1 MDHEN, CDR2 SYDVKM. The CDR3 is CASSPLTDRGYEQYF. For the CDR3, the DNA is TGTGCCAGCAGTCCATTAACGGACAGGGGCTACGAGCAGTACTTC.

The chain has TRBV5-6 and TRBJ2-3, with 11 nucleotides matching TRBD2. V was clipped by 0 bases and J by 3 bases; unmatched bases: 3. Per the germline V gene, CDR1 is SGHDT and CDR2 is YYEEEE. This CDR3 has 16 residues. CDR3 nucleotides: TGTGCCAGCAGCTTGGACCTAGCGGGGGGAACAGATACGCAGTATTTT. Protein: CASSLDLAGGTDTQYF.

J is TRBJ2-7 and V is TRBV12-3 or TRBV12-4; 8 nucleotides agree with TRBD1. The CDR3 is 14 amino acids. The junction had 3 bases not matched to a gene; V was cut back by 2 bases and J by 3 bases. The CDR3 here is CASSLRQGLYEQYF. The DNA for the CDR3 is TGTGCCAGCAGTTTACGACAGGGGCTCTACGAGCAGTACTTC.

This clonotype appeared many times. J is TRBJ2-7 and V is TRBV3-1; D may be TRBD1 or TRBD2 (5 bases each). V lost 4 bases to trimming and J lost 7 bases, with 8 bases between them. The length of the CDR3 is 11 residues. Germline V lookup: CDR1 LGHDT, CDR2 YNNKEL (reference sequence). The DNA of the CDR3 is TGTGCCAGCAGCCCGGGGACGGAGCAGTACTTC. Protein product: CASSPGTEQYF.